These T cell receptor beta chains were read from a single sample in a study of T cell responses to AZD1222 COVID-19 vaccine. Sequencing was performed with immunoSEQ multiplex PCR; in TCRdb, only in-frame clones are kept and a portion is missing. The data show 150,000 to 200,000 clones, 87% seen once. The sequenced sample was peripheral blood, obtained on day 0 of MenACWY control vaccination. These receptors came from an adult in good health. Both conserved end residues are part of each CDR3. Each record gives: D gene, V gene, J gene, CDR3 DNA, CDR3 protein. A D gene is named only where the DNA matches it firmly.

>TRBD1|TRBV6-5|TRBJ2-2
TGTGCCAGCAGACACAGGGGCCAGGGGGTCGGGGAGCTGTTTTTT
CASRHRGQGVGELFF
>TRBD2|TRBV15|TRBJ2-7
TGTGCCACCAGCCTAGGGACTAGCGGGAGTTACGAGCAGTACTTC
CATSLGTSGSYEQYF
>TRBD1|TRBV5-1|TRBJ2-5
TGCGCCAGCAGCTTGCAGGGACAGGGGGAGACCCAGTACTTC
CASSLQGQGETQYF
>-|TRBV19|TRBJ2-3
TGTGCCAGTAGTACATCTCCTGGAACTAGCACAGATACGCAGTATTTT
CASSTSPGTSTDTQYF
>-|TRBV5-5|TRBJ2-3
TGTGCCAGCAGCTTGCCGGGGGCAGATACGCAGTATTTT
CASSLPGADTQYF
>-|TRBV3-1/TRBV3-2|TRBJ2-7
TGTGCCAGCAGCCAAGATCTAGGGGGGCCCTCGGCCTACGAGCAGTACTTC
CASSQDLGGPSAYEQYF
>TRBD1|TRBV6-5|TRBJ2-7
TGTGCCAGCAGGACAGGGGGTTACGAGCAGTACTTC
CASRTGGYEQYF
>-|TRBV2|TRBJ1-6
TGTGCCAGCAGTGACCCACAGGATAGGGCCTCAAATTCACCCCTCCACTTT
CASSDPQDRASNSPLHF
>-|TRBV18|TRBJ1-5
TGTGCCAGCTCAACCCAAGCTACGGGGGGCAATCAGCCCCAGCATTTT
CASSTQATGGNQPQHF
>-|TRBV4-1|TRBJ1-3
TGCGCCAGCAGCCAAGAAGAGATTACCTCTGGAAACACCATATATTTT
CASSQEEITSGNTIYF
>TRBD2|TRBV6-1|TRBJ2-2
TGTGCCAGCAGTGAAGCCCGGACTAGCGGGCACATCTCTGTGACCGGGGAGCTGTTTTTT
CASSEARTSGHISVTGELFF
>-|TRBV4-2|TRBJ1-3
TGTGCCAGCAGCCAAGATGGGTTCGGCTCTGGAAACACCATATATTTT
CASSQDGFGSGNTIYF
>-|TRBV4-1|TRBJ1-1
TGCGCCAGCAGCCACGAGGGGCGTGAAGCTTTCTTT
CASSHEGREAFF